The 4 T cell receptor beta chains below come from one sample, sequenced in a study of molecular identifiers for immune sequencing clone quantification. TCRdb re-analysed the PCR reads in MiXCR, keeping a single row per CDR3 protein. The sample lists around 470,000 distinct CDR3 sequences, 20% to 25% occurring once. The specimen was naive CD8+ T cells from blood, with Jurkat cell RNA spiked in. Sample subset: FACS-sorted CD8+CD4-CCR7+CD45RA+ naive T cells. These receptors were collected from a human donor in good health. Some libraries in this study had Jurkat cell RNA spiked in.

This clonotype was seen more than once but under ten times. V is TRBV28 and J is TRBJ2-3; tentative D call: TRBD2 (5 bases). Deletions cut 5 bases from V and 1 base from J, with 13 bases between. CDR1 is MDHEN, CDR2 SYDVKM, per germline. This CDR3 has 15 amino acids. CDR3 in DNA: TGTGCCAGCAGTAAGAGAGGGCGGGGCACAGATACGCAGTATTTT. Protein: CASSKRGRGTDTQYF.

The chain uses TRBV13 and TRBJ2-5, with 7 nucleotides matching TRBD1. With V trimmed by 1 base and J by 1 base, 9 bases remained unmatched. CDR1 is PRHDT, CDR2 FYEKMQ, per germline (reference sequence). The CDR3 runs 17 residues. CDR3 loop: CASSLDLGGTAQETQYF. The CDR3, as DNA: TGTGCCAGCAGCTTAGATTTAGGTGGGACAGCCCAAGAGACCCAGTACTTC.

The chain recombines TRBV18 with TRBJ2-3; a possible D gene is TRBD1 (5 bases). V dropped 3 bases and J dropped 0 bases, with 16 bases sitting between them. The CDR3 totals 17 residues. Germline CDR1 KGHSH, CDR2 LQKENI. DNA of the CDR3: TGTGCCAGCTCACCCTCATCGACAGCGACTAGCACAGATACGCAGTATTTT. Translation gives CASSPSSTATSTDTQYF.

Written as DNA, the CDR3 is TGTGCCAGCAGCGGGGAGCGGGGGGGAAGCTCCTACGAGCAGTACTTC. It is translated as CASSGERGGSSYEQYF. The chain links TRBV7-9 to TRBJ2-7; 10 bases fit TRBD2. Germline assignment: CDR1 SEHNR and CDR2 FQNEAQ (reference sequence). Trimming took 5 bases from V and 0 from J; bases not matched to a gene: 7. This CDR3 region has 16 residues.